Listed below are T cell receptor beta chains from one sample, sequenced in a study of shared clonotypes between healthy human individuals. Only in-frame clones appear in the TCRdb table, and some are missing; sequencing was by immunoSEQ multiplex PCR. The repertoire holds hundreds of thousands of clones, 90% to 96% seen once, with 0.06% in the top ten. Sequencing input: naive CD4+ T cells sorted from blood. Receptors originate from a woman in her 30s in good health. The CDR3 runs from the conserved cysteine through the conserved F or W. The D gene is left open where the match is weak. Clone sizes are given selectively: once, few, many, or a class where the clone is expanded.

cdr3_nt cdr3_aa cdr3_length clone_size d_call j_call v_call
TGTGCCAGCAGCCCTAGCGGGAGTTTCGCGGGGTGGACAGATACGCAGTATTTT CASSPSGSFAGWTDTQYF 18 NA TRBD2 TRBJ2-3 TRBV7-2
TGTGCCAGCAGCCACAGGGATCAAGAGACCCAGTACTTC CASSHRDQETQYF 13 once NA TRBJ2-5 TRBV5-6
TGTGCCAGCAGCTTAGTACTAGCGGGGGACTACGAGCAGTACTTC CASSLVLAGDYEQYF 15 NA TRBD2 TRBJ2-7 TRBV7-9
TGTGCCAGCAGTTACCAGGGTTCCTCCACAACCTACGAGCAGTACTTC CASSYQGSSTTYEQYF 16 NA NA TRBJ2-7 TRBV6-5
TGTGCCAGCAGCTTACTTACCGGGAGAGTGATTGAGCAGTACTTC CASSLLTGRVIEQYF 15 NA NA TRBJ2-7 TRBV11-2
TGTGCCAGCGCCCAGGGACAGGGGCAGGGAGAGACCCAGTACTTC CASAQGQGQGETQYF 15 NA TRBD1 TRBJ2-5 TRBV9
TGTGCCAGCACCACTAGCGGGAGACTCCTCTACGAGCAGTACTTC CASTTSGRLLYEQYF 15 NA TRBD2 TRBJ2-7 TRBV28
TGTGCCAGCAGTTTGGCGCGGACTAGCAGCCGGGAGCTGTTTTTT CASSLARTSSRELFF 15 few TRBD2 TRBJ2-2 TRBV27
TGTGCCAGCAGCTTAGTAGCTTGGAATGAGCAGTTCTTC CASSLVAWNEQFF 13 NA NA TRBJ2-1 TRBV7-9
TGTGCCAGCAGACCTGGACAGGGGGCAGACTACGAGCAGTACTTC CASRPGQGADYEQYF 15 NA TRBD1 TRBJ2-7 TRBV7-9
TGCGCCAGCAGCTTGGTCTCTAGCGGGTTATCCTACAATGAGCAGTTCTTC CASSLVSSGLSYNEQFF 17 NA TRBD2 TRBJ2-1 TRBV5-1
TGTGCCAGCAGCTTAGACAGGGAGAATGAGCAGTTCTTC CASSLDRENEQFF 13 NA TRBD1 TRBJ2-1 TRBV7-3
TGTGCCAGCAGCTTAGCGGGCCCCCTAACGCGGGATTCCTCGAGAAATGAGCAGTTCTTC CASSLAGPLTRDSSRNEQFF 20 NA NA TRBJ2-1 TRBV7-2
TGTGCCAGTAGTATTGGCAGGCCCTATAATTCACCCCTCCACTTT CASSIGRPYNSPLHF 15 NA NA TRBJ1-6 TRBV19
TGCGCCAGCAGCTTGGCTCTATCAGGGTTTGAGACCCAGTACTTC CASSLALSGFETQYF 15 NA NA TRBJ2-5 TRBV5-1
TGTGCCAGCAGCTTAGGGGGAGCGGGAGAAGAGACCCAGTACTTC CASSLGGAGEETQYF 15 NA TRBD2 TRBJ2-5 TRBV7-2